This T cell receptor (beta chain) was sequenced in a study of blood T cell repertoires in COVID-19. For the study at large: Sample material is recorded as cDNA or gDNA derived from T cells, B-cell-depleted T cells, or PBMCs.

The V gene's germline CDR1 is SEHNR and CDR2 FQNEAQ (reference sequence). The CDR3 consists of 14 residues. Deletions cut 3 bases from V and 0 bases from J, with 6 bases between. Participants reported their clinical history, and cohort assignment relied on those reports. Recovered Cohort 3 donors showed two negative PCRs, clearance, or symptom resolution. Per the original data handling: Nucleated cell number was recorded as an estimate derived from reference gene primer amplification. The data were produced by immunoSEQ multiplex PCR, yet TCRdb's version contains in-frame clones alone and is incomplete. The DNA gave D and trimming, while V, J and clone size come from that table. The data hold over 150,000 clones, with roughly four fifths observed a single time.

The chain recombines TRBV7-9 with TRBJ1-5, with TRBD1 as a possible D gene (5 bases). Material: PBMCs or T cells enriched from blood (not recorded which). This clonotype originated in a man aged 50 or older who had recovered from COVID-19. Here the CDR3 reads CASSLTASNQPQHF. As DNA, the CDR3 is TGTGCCAGCAGCTTGACAGCTAGCAATCAGCCCCAGCATTTT.